This T cell receptor beta chain emerged from a study of regulatory T cells in long-lasting Graves disease. In building TCR beta libraries, iRepertoire HTBI primers were used together with Arm-PCR of CDR3 regions. TCRdb recomputed calls from the multiplex PCR reads with MiXCR, one row per CDR3 protein. The sample lists under 250,000 distinct CDR3 sequences, approximately 18% seen once, with roughly 10% in the top ten. This clonotype was seen only a few times. Time point specified: newly diagnosed GD, antithyroid drugs for less than 3 months. There was RNA extracted from PBMCs, and the TCR library was made from it. The CDR3 has 13 amino acids. Trimming pared 2 bases from V and 12 bases from J, leaving 13 bases between. Germline V CDR1 and CDR2: SGHAT, FQDESV (reference sequence). This sample also belongs to another study, concerning T cells in Graves' hyperthyroidism and ophthalmopathy. From that report: Appearing also in blood were most of the thyroid clonotypes expanded above 0.001.

V is TRBV11-1 and J is TRBJ1-4; no firm D call. The TCR originated in a woman younger than 45 with Graves disease. The material was peripheral blood mononuclear cells (PBMCs), obtained at new diagnosis, from a patient treated with antithyroid drugs. The CDR3 DNA is TGTGCCAGCAGCTTACTGGGGAGGGAGGAACTGTTTTTT. It encodes CASSLLGREELFF.